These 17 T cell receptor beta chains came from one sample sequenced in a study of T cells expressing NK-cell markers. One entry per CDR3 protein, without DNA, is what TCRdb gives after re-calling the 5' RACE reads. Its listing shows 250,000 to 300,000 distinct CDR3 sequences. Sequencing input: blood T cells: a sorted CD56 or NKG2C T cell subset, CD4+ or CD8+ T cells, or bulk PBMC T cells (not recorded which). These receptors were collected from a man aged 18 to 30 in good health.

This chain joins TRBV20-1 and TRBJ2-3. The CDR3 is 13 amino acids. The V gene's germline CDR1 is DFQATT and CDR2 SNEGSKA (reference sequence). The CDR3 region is CSASNIRTDTQYF.

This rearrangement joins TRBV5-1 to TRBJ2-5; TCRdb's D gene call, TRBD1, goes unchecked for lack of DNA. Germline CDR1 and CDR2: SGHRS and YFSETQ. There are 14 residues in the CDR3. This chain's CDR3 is CASSLEGAGRTQYF.

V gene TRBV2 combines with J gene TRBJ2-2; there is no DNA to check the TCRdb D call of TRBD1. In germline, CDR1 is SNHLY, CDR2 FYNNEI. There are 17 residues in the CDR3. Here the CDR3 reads CASSVPATGPNTGELFF. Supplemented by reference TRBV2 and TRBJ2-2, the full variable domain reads EPEVTQTPSHQVTQMGQEVILRCVPISNHLYFYWYRQILGQKVEFLVSFYNNEISEKSEIFDDQFSVERPDGSNFTLKIRSTKLEDSAMYFCASSVPATGPNTGELFFGEGSRLTVL.

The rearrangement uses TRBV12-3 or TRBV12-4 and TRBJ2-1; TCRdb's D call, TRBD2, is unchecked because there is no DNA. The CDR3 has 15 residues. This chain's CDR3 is CASSFLAGAANEQFF.

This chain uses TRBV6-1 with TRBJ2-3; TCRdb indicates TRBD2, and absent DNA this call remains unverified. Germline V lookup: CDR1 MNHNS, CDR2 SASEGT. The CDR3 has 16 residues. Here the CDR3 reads CASSPGLAEYTDTQYF.

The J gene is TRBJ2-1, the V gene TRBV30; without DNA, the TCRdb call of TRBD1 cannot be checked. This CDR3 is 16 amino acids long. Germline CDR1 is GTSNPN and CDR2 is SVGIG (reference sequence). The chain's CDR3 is CAWSFMWGGADNEQFF.

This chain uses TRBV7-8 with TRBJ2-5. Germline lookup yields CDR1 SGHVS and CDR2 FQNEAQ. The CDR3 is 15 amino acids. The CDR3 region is CASSLEGMREGTQYF.

The CDR3 loop reads CASSPRDRGYPNYGYTF. The V and J genes are TRBV5-1 and TRBJ1-2; TCRdb indicates TRBD1, and absent DNA this call remains unverified. The CDR3 is 17 amino acids. Germline V gives CDR1 SGHRS, CDR2 YFSETQ.

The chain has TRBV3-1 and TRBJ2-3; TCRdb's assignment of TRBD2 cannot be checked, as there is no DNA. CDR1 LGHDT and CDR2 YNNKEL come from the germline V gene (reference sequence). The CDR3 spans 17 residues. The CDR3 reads CASSQVRGAGDTDTQYF.

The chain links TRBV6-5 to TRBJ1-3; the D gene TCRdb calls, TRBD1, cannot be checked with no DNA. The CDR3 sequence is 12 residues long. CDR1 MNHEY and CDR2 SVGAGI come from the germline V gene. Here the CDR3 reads CASKAGGNTIYF.

The CDR3 protein is CASRKGDYGYTF. V gene TRBV4-1 combines with J gene TRBJ1-2; as DNA is missing, the TRBD1 call by TCRdb cannot be tested. The germline CDR1 and CDR2 sequences are MGHRA and YSYEKL. This CDR3 comprises 12 residues.

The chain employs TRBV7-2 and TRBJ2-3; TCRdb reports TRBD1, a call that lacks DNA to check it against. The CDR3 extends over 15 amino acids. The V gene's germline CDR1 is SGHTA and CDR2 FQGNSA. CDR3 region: CASSSGTGVTDTQYF.

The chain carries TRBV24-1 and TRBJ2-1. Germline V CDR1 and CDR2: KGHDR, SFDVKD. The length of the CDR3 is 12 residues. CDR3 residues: CATSDERNEQFF.

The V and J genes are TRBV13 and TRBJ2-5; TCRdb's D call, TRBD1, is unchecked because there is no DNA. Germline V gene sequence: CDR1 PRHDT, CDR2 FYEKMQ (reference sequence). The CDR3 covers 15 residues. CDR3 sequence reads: CASSLVKGFSETQYF.

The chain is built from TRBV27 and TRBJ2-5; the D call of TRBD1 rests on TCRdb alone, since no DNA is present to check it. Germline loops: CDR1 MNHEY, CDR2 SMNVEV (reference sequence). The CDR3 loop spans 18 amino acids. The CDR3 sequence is CASSLRRGRGVDAETQYF.

The CDR3 spells CATSRGRESLHEQFF. The V call is TRBV15, the J call TRBJ2-1; TCRdb picks TRBD2, but there is no DNA to check that call. Germline CDR1 reads LNHNV; CDR2 reads YYDKDF (reference sequence). The CDR3 extends over 15 amino acids.

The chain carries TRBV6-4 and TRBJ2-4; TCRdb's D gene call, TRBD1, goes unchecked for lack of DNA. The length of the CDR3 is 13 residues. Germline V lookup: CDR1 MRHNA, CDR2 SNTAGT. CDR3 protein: CASMAPNGNIQYF.